The 23 T cell receptor beta chains presented below share a single source sample, sequenced in a study of neurological immune-mediated disorders. Via MiXCR, TCRdb re-called the 5' RACE reads, giving one row per CDR3 protein. The profile shows about 84,000 distinct CDR3 sequences, about a tenth of them singletons. Sample: PBMCs. The receptors were sampled from a man aged 35-49 years in good health.

This clonotype was observed many times. The chain combines TRBV7-9 with TRBJ2-3, with D unresolved. Germline V gene lookup returns CDR1 SEHNR and CDR2 FQNEAQ (reference sequence). This CDR3 region has 13 residues. V was trimmed by 5 bases and J by 6 bases, leaving 12 bases between them. The DNA of the CDR3 is TGTGCCAGCAGCGTGGACGGTGGGGATACGCAGTATTTT. It specifies CASSVDGGDTQYF. Looking up the rest from reference TRBV7-9 and TRBJ2-3 gives the full variable domain: DTGVSQNPRHKITKRGQNVTFRCDPISEHNRLYWYRQTLGQGPEFLTYFQNEAQLEKSRLLSDRFSAERPKGSFSTLEIQRTEQGDSAMYLCASSVDGGDTQYFGPGTRLTVL.

This clonotype has a count of ten or more. In DNA, the CDR3 is TGTGCCACCAGTGGGATAGCGGGAGCTACAGATACGCAGTATTTT. This translates into CATSGIAGATDTQYF. The V call is TRBV24-1, the J call TRBJ2-3; 9 positions agree with TRBD2. The CDR3 contains 15 residues. The germline V gene has CDR1 KGHDR and CDR2 SFDVKD. V was clipped by 5 bases and J by 3 bases; unmatched bases: 5.

The gene calls are TRBV20-1 and TRBJ2-7, with a tentative D call TRBD2 (5 bases). This CDR3 region has 15 residues. CDR1 and CDR2 (germline): DFQATT, SNEGSKA (reference sequence). The V end lost 3 bases, the J end lost 2 bases, and 17 bases lay between the germline ends. The CDR3 region is CSARGVGLVPYEQYF. The CDR3 DNA reads as TGCAGTGCTAGGGGAGTAGGGCTAGTTCCCTACGAGCAGTACTTC.

In its sample, this clonotype was seen many times. The chain carries TRBV20-1 and TRBJ1-5; D is undetermined. This CDR3 contains 12 residues. V was clipped by 4 bases and J by 2 bases, with 6 bases between them. The germline CDR1 and CDR2 sequences are DFQATT and SNEGSKA (reference sequence). The CDR3, as DNA: TGCAGTGCTAACAAGGGCAATCAGCCCCAGCATTTT. Translation gives CSANKGNQPQHF.

This clonotype was picked up many times. The chain couples TRBV6-1 to TRBJ1-6, with 10 bases fitting TRBD1. Germline V lookup: CDR1 MNHNS, CDR2 SASEGT. CDR3 size: 16 residues. Trimming took 4 bases from V and 10 from J; bases not matched to a gene: 10. The CDR3 DNA reads as TGTGCCAGCAGTGGTGGGACAGGGGTAGCGAGGTCACCCCTCCACTTT. The encoded protein is CASSGGTGVARSPLHF.

The table lists this clonotype with many counts. The chain recombines TRBV11-2 with TRBJ2-1; D is unclear. The CDR3 is 16 residues long. The V and J ends lost 2 bases and 3 bases respectively, with 14 bases between them. Germline V CDR1 and CDR2: SGHAT, FQNNGV. CDR3 in amino acids: CASSLLAAGGYNEQFF. The CDR3 coding sequence is TGTGCCAGCAGCTTATTGGCGGCAGGCGGCTACAATGAGCAGTTCTTC.

This clonotype was found many times. The chain links TRBV5-1 to TRBJ1-1; D is perhaps TRBD1 (5 bases). V was trimmed by 4 bases and J by 1 base, leaving 14 bases between them. The germline V gene encodes CDR1 SGHRS and CDR2 YFSETQ. This CDR3 has 15 amino acids. CDR3 sequence (DNA): TGCGCCAGCAGCCCTCCTGGTGGGACGAACACTGAAGCTTTCTTT. It codes for CASSPPGGTNTEAFF.

This clonotype has ten or more counts. J is TRBJ2-1 and V is TRBV20-1; TRBD2 matches 10 bases. This CDR3 spans 16 amino acids. Trimming at V came to 1 base and at J to 6 bases, leaving 9 bases not matched to a gene. Germline assignment: CDR1 DFQATT and CDR2 SNEGSKA (reference sequence). CDR3 nucleotides: TGCAGTGCTAGAGGACTAGCGGGTGGGGAGGGCAATGAGCAGTTCTTC. It is translated as CSARGLAGGEGNEQFF.

In this sample, this clonotype turned up many times. CDR3 in DNA: TGTGCCAGCAGTGTGAGGGAAGTACTGTTTTTT. This gives the protein CASSVREVLFF. The gene calls are TRBV6-1 and TRBJ1-4, with D unresolved. This CDR3 is built from 11 residues. Trimming took off 4 bases at V and 13 bases at J, with 10 bases between the two ends. Germline V gene data show CDR1 as MNHNS and CDR2 as SASEGT.

Remarks on this clonotype: At one end, the junction sequence differs from germline, possibly due to a read error. This rearrangement joins TRBV3-1 to TRBJ2-7, with TRBD2 identical over 9 bases. The germline V gene has CDR1 LGHDT and CDR2 YNNKEL (reference sequence). This CDR3 region has 15 residues. The CDR3 is CASSQVSSGAYEKYF. CDR3 sequence (DNA): TGTGCCAGCAGCCAAGTGTCTAGCGGGGCCTACGAGAAGTACTTC.

This clonotype was recorded many times. The genes are TRBV5-1 and TRBJ1-2; possibly TRBD1 for D (5 bases). The CDR3 contains 14 residues. Per the germline V gene, CDR1 is SGHRS and CDR2 is YFSETQ. Trimming left V 5 bases short and J 4 bases short, with 15 bases between. CDR3 protein: CASSSAEGAYGYTF. The CDR3 DNA reads TGCGCCAGCAGTTCGGCCGAAGGGGCCTATGGCTACACCTTC.

This clonotype was detected ten times or more. This rearrangement joins TRBV7-3 to TRBJ2-3, with D maybe TRBD2 (5 bases). CDR1 is SGHTA and CDR2 is FQGTGA in the germline V gene. The V gene lost 5 bases and the J gene lost 0 bases, with 12 bases spanning the gap. The CDR3 is 15 amino acids. CDR3 DNA sequence: TGTGCCAGCAGCCCCCGGGGATCTAGCACAGATACGCAGTATTTT. It yields the protein CASSPRGSSTDTQYF.

This clonotype was observed at least ten times. The CDR3 loop reads CASSTRLAVPSSTDTQYF. The CDR3 region has the DNA TGTGCCAGCAGCACTAGACTAGCGGTACCTTCTAGCACAGATACGCAGTATTTT. The chain employs TRBV7-2 and TRBJ2-3; 9 bases are a match to TRBD2. This CDR3 spans 18 amino acids. Germline CDR1 is SGHTA and CDR2 is FQGNSA. Losses at the gene ends were 5 bases for V and 0 bases for J; bases not matched to a gene: 12.

The sample holds many counts of this clonotype. The J gene is TRBJ2-1, the V gene TRBV10-3; 8 positions agree with TRBD2. V was clipped by 4 bases and J by 1 base; unmatched bases: 3. There are 15 residues in the CDR3. Germline CDR1 reads ENHRY; CDR2 reads SYGVKD. This chain's CDR3 is CAISGAGGSYNEQFF. In DNA form, the CDR3 reads TGTGCCATCAGTGGTGCGGGGGGATCCTACAATGAGCAGTTCTTC.

This clonotype was found many times. This chain uses TRBV3-1 with TRBJ2-3; 7 nucleotides match TRBD2. V lost 5 bases and J lost 2; bases outside the gene matches: 4. The V gene's germline CDR1 is LGHDT and CDR2 YNNKEL (reference sequence). This CDR3 region has 14 residues. CDR3 region: CASSDSGNTDTQYF. CDR3 nucleotides: TGTGCCAGCAGCGACAGCGGGAACACAGATACGCAGTATTTT.

The count of this clonotype is one. This CDR3 is missing its conserved last phenylalanine or tryptophan, likely due to a read error. V and J are TRBV10-3 and TRBJ2-1; 12 bases are a match to TRBD2. CDR3 length: 16 amino acids. The germline gives CDR1 ENHRY, CDR2 SYGVKD. The CDR3 loop reads CAISGSLAGGPGEQFL. CDR3 nucleotide sequence: TGTGCGATCAGTGGATCGCTAGCGGGGGGGCCTGGTGAGCAGTTCTTA.

In its sample, this clonotype was seen many times. The rearrangement uses TRBV6-6 and TRBJ2-1, with D hard to call. V lost 11 bases and J lost 1, with 12 bases in between. From germline, CDR1 is MNHNY and CDR2 SVGAGI (reference sequence). The CDR3 spans 13 residues. CDR3 loop: CAVLGGSYNEQFF. The CDR3 DNA is TGTGCCGTCCTGGGTGGGTCCTACAATGAGCAGTTCTTC.

V is TRBV29-1 and J is TRBJ2-7; TRBD2 aligns across 12 bases. Germline CDR1 SQVTM, CDR2 ANQGSEA. V dropped 4 bases and J dropped 3; count of bases not matched to a gene: 1. The CDR3 covers 13 residues. As DNA, the CDR3 is TGCAGCGTTGGGACTAGCGGGATCTACGAGCAGTACTTC. As protein: CSVGTSGIYEQYF.

Ten or more counts support this clonotype. The rearrangement links TRBV5-8 to TRBJ1-1, with a tentative D call TRBD1 (5 bases). V gave up 0 bases and J gave up 2 bases, with 8 bases separating them. Germline V gene sequence: CDR1 SGHTS, CDR2 YDEGEE. The CDR3 contains 14 residues. The CDR3 coding sequence is TGTGCCAGCAGCTTGGTCAGGGATAACACTGAAGCTTTCTTT. This translates into CASSLVRDNTEAFF.

Many counts were recorded for this clonotype. This chain connects TRBV6-5 to TRBJ2-3, with D possibly TRBD1 on 7 matching bases. Trimming took 6 bases from V and 2 from J, leaving 12 bases between them. CDR1 is MNHEY and CDR2 is SVGAGI in the germline V gene. The CDR3 consists of 14 residues. The DNA for the CDR3 is TGTGCCAGCAGCCCAGGGGGGTTCACAGATACGCAGTATTTT. Protein sequence: CASSPGGFTDTQYF.

This clonotype was counted ten times or more. The genes are TRBV6-6 and TRBJ2-7; D may be TRBD1 (6 bases). Deletions cut 6 bases from V and 4 bases from J, with 10 bases between. The CDR3 covers 12 residues. CDR1 MNHNY and CDR2 SVGAGI come from the germline V gene (reference sequence). The CDR3 bases are TGTGCCAGCAGATTACAGGGATACGAGCAGTACTTC. Translating gives CASRLQGYEQYF.

This clonotype came up many times. This rearrangement joins TRBV10-3 to TRBJ2-2, with a tentative D call TRBD1 (6 bases). This CDR3 has 15 amino acids. CDR1 ENHRY and CDR2 SYGVKD come from the germline V gene. Deletions cut 10 bases from V and 4 bases from J, with 19 bases between. The CDR3 coding sequence is TGTGCCACCACAGGGATACCGACGAGCACCGGGGAGCTGTTTTTT. Residues: CATTGIPTSTGELFF.

This clonotype was seen at least ten times. The V call is TRBV28, the J call TRBJ2-3; D tentatively fits TRBD1 or TRBD2 (6 bases each). V lost 6 bases to trimming and J lost 3 bases, with 16 bases between them. This CDR3 has 15 residues. Germline V gene sequence: CDR1 MDHEN, CDR2 SYDVKM. CDR3 coding DNA: TGTGCCAGCAGCCTCCCCGGGGGCGCGACAGATACGCAGTATTTT. Translated, it gives CASSLPGGATDTQYF.